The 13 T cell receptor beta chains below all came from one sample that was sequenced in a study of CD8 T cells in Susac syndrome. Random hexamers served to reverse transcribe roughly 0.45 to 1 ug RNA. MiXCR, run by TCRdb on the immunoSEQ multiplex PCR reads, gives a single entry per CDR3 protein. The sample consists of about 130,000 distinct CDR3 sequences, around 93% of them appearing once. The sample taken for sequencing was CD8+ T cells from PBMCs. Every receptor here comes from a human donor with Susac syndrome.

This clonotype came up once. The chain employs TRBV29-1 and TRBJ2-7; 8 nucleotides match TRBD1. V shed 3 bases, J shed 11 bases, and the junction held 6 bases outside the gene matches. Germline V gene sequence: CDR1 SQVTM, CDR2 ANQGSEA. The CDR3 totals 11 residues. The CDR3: CSVDLMDREYF. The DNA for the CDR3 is TGCAGCGTTGACTTGATGGACAGGGAGTACTTC.

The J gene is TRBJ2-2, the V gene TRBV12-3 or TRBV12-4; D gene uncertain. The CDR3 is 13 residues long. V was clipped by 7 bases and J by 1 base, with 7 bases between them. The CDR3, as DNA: TGTGCCAGCATAGAGAAGAACACCGGGGAGCTGTTTTTT. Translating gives CASIEKNTGELFF.

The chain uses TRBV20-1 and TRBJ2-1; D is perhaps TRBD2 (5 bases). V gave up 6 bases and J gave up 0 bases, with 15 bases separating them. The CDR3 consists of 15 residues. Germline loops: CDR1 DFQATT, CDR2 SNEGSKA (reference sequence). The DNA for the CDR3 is TGCAGTGCCCCGCGGGCCCGGAGCTCCTACAATGAGCAGTTCTTC. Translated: CSAPRARSSYNEQFF.

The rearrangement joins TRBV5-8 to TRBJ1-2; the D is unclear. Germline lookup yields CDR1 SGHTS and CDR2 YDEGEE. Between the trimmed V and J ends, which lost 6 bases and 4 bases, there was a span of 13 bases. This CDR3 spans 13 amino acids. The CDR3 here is CASTGSGSYGYTF. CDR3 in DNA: TGTGCCAGCACGGGCTCGGGGAGCTATGGCTACACCTTC.

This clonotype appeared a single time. The CDR3, as DNA: TGTGCCAGCAGCGTAGTAGGCCAGGGTGGAACGAGCTCCTACAATGAGCAGTTCTTC. Encoded protein: CASSVVGQGGTSSYNEQFF. The chain recombines TRBV9 with TRBJ2-1; D might be TRBD1 (5 bases). The CDR3 sequence is 19 residues long. Trimming took 0 bases from V and 0 from J, leaving 19 bases between them. The germline V gene has CDR1 SGDLS and CDR2 YYNGEE.

The CDR3: CATGTGAGETQYF. For the CDR3, the DNA is TGTGCCACTGGGACAGGGGCGGGCGAGACCCAGTACTTC. The chain couples TRBV27 to TRBJ2-5; 10 positions match TRBD1. The CDR3 has 13 amino acids. Unmatched junction bases numbered 7, after V lost 10 bases and J lost 5 bases. Germline V gene lookup returns CDR1 MNHEY and CDR2 SMNVEV (reference sequence).

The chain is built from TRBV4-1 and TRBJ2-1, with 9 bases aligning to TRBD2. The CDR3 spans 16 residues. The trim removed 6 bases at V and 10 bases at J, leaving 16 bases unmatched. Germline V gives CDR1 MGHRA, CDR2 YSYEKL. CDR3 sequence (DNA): TGCGCCAGCAGGAATAGCGGGAGTAACAACGGATGGGAGCAGTTCTTC. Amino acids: CASRNSGSNNGWEQFF.

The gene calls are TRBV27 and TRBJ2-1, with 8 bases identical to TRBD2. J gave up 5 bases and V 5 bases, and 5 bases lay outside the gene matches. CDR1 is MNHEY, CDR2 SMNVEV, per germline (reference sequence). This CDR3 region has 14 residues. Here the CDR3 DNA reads TGTGCCAGCAGTAAGCGGGAGAGGGACAATGAGCAGTTCTTC. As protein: CASSKRERDNEQFF.

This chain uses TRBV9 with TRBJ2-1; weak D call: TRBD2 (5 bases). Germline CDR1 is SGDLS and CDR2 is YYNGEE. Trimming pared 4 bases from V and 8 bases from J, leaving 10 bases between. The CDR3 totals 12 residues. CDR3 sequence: CASSPIGDEQFF. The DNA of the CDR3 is TGTGCCAGCAGCCCCATCGGGGATGAGCAGTTCTTC.

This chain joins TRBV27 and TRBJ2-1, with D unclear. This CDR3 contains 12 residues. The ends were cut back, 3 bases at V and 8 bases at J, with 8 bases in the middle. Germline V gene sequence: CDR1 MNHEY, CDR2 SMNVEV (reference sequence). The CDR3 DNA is TGTGCCAGCAGTTTCAGTGGCGATGAGCAGTTCTTC. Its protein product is CASSFSGDEQFF.

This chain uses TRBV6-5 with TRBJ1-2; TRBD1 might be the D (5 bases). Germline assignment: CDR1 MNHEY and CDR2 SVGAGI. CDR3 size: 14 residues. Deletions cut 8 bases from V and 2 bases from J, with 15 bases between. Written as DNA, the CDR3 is TGTGCCAGCCGTCCTCTCAGGGAGAACTATGGCTACACCTTC. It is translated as CASRPLRENYGYTF.

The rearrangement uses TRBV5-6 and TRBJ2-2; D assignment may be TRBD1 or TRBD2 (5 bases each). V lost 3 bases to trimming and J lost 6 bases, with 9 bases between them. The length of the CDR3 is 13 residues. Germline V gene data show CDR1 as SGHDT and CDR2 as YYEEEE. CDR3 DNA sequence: TGTGCCAGCAGCTGGGGGACCGCCGGGGAGCTGTTTTTT. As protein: CASSWGTAGELFF.

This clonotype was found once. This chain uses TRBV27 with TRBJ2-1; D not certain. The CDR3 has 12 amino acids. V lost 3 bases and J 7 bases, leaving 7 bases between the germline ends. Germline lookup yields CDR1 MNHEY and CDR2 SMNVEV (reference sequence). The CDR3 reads CASSFTQNEQFF. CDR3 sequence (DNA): TGTGCCAGCAGTTTTACACAGAATGAGCAGTTCTTC.